These T cell receptor beta chains were read from a single sample in a study of post-analysis software for immune sequencing data. TCRdb independently ran MiXCR on the PCR reads; one entry per CDR3 protein. The sample records about 770,000 distinct CDR3 sequences, under 60% being singletons. The sample comprised blood. The receptors here all came from a girl aged 5-17 years with multiple sclerosis. Both conserved end residues are part of each CDR3. The D gene is left open where the match is weak. Clone size appears in some rows only: once, few, many, or a class for an expanded clone.

>TRBJ1-2|TRBV6-2/TRBV6-3|-|-
CASSSADGNYGYTF
TGTGCCAGCAGTTCCGCTGACGGAAACTATGGCTACACCTTC
>TRBJ2-1|TRBV6-5|few|TRBD2
CASSYSPGLAGGDTYNEQFF
TGTGCCAGCAGTTACTCTCCGGGACTAGCGGGAGGGGATACCTACAATGAGCAGTTCTTC
>TRBJ2-1|TRBV6-6|few|TRBD2
CASTPRTSGTSYNEQFF
TGTGCCAGCACCCCCAGAACTAGCGGGACCTCCTACAATGAGCAGTTCTTC
>TRBJ2-7|TRBV25-1|-|-
CASRELGGYEQYF
TGTGCCAGCAGGGAATTAGGGGGCTACGAGCAGTACTTC
>TRBJ2-5|TRBV6-5|few|-
CASTPSGPEETQYF
TGTGCCAGCACCCCTTCGGGCCCTGAGGAGACCCAGTACTTC
>TRBJ1-5|TRBV2|-|-
CASSEPTYGPQHF
TGTGCCAGCAGTGAACCAACCTACGGGCCCCAGCATTTT
>TRBJ2-1|TRBV7-2|-|-
CASSLGRAPAFF
TGTGCCAGCAGCTTAGGGCGGGCCCCCGCGTTCTTC
>TRBJ2-7|TRBV12-3/TRBV12-4|few|-
CASSFQSGDEQYF
TGTGCCAGCAGTTTCCAGTCAGGGGACGAGCAGTACTTC
>TRBJ2-5|TRBV20-1|few|TRBD2
CSVTLAARETQYF
TGCAGTGTCACACTAGCGGCTCGGGAGACCCAGTACTTC
>TRBJ2-1|TRBV4-1|-|-
CASSRGPPGEQFF
TGTGCCAGCAGCCGCGGACCCCCGGGGGAGCAGTTCTTC
>TRBJ2-5|TRBV9|-|-
CASSRGTASQETQYF
TGTGCCAGCAGCAGAGGGACGGCTAGCCAAGAGACCCAGTACTTC
>TRBJ1-1|TRBV5-5|-|-
CASSLEGGWGTEAFF
TGTGCCAGCAGCTTGGAAGGGGGGTGGGGCACTGAAGCTTTCTTT
>TRBJ2-7|TRBV10-3|-|-
CATSGGPISYEQYF
TGTGCCACCAGTGGAGGTCCCATCTCCTACGAGCAGTACTTC
>TRBJ2-3|TRBV24-1|-|TRBD1
CATSDLAGTATDTQYF
TGTGCCACCAGTGATTTGGCCGGGACAGCCACAGATACGCAGTATTTT
>TRBJ2-1|TRBV29-1|-|TRBD2
CSVVPGTSGHNEQFF
TGCAGCGTTGTCCCAGGGACTAGCGGACACAATGAGCAGTTCTTC
>TRBJ1-2|TRBV6-5|few|-
CASSRTSVYGYTF
TGTGCCAGCAGTCGGACGTCCGTCTATGGCTACACCTTC
>TRBJ2-7|TRBV12-3/TRBV12-4|-|TRBD1
CASSTGQGVRGEQYF
TGTGCCAGCAGTACGGGACAGGGAGTAAGGGGCGAGCAGTACTTC
>TRBJ1-5|TRBV20-1|-|-
CSARMTGRDQPQHF
TGCAGTGCTAGAATGACCGGGAGGGATCAGCCCCAGCATTTT
>TRBJ2-1|TRBV7-6|-|TRBD2
CASSRLAGDHEQFF
TGTGCCAGCAGCCGACTAGCGGGAGATCATGAGCAGTTCTTC
>TRBJ2-7|TRBV29-1|few|-
CSVVQNPYEQYF
TGCAGCGTTGTTCAGAACCCCTACGAGCAGTACTTC
>TRBJ2-4|TRBV7-9|-|TRBD2
CASSLAGLAREQYF
TGTGCCAGCAGCTTAGCCGGACTAGCGCGAGAGCAGTACTTC
>TRBJ2-5|TRBV7-6|few|-
CASSDSQPGEQYF
TGTGCCAGCAGCGATAGCCAACCGGGGGAGCAGTACTTC
>TRBJ2-5|TRBV20-1|few|-
CSASYAGIQETQYF
TGCAGTGCTAGTTATGCCGGGATCCAAGAGACCCAGTACTTC
>TRBJ2-1|TRBV20-1|-|-
CSARAVITYNEQFF
TGCAGTGCTAGAGCTGTGATCACCTACAATGAGCAGTTCTTC
>TRBJ1-2|TRBV4-2|-|TRBD1
CASSHVIEGANYDYTF
TGTGCCAGCAGCCACGTCATCGAGGGGGCAAACTATGACTACACCTTC
>TRBJ2-5|TRBV7-2|few|-
CASSPGLGLETQYF
TGTGCCAGCAGCCCCGGGCTCGGTTTAGAGACCCAGTACTTC
>TRBJ2-3|TRBV11-2|-|-
CASSLVTGSADTQYF
TGTGCCAGCAGCTTAGTGACGGGGAGTGCAGATACGCAGTATTTT
>TRBJ1-1|TRBV5-1|-|-
CASSELQNTEAFF
TGCGCCAGCAGCGAACTACAGAACACTGAAGCTTTCTTT
>TRBJ2-6|TRBV6-2/TRBV6-3|once|TRBD1
CASRRTGYGANVLTF
TGTGCCAGCAGGAGGACAGGGTACGGGGCCAACGTCCTGACTTTC
>TRBJ2-7|TRBV4-2|few|-
CASSQDRNREQYF
TGTGCCAGCAGCCAAGATCGGAATCGCGAGCAGTACTTC
>TRBJ2-7|TRBV7-2|-|-
CACSLEKGRGYEQYF
TGTGCCTGCAGCTTAGAGAAGGGCAGGGGCTACGAGCAGTACTTC
>TRBJ2-3|TRBV2|-|TRBD1
CASRGDRGPDTQYF
TGTGCCAGCAGGGGGGACAGGGGGCCAGATACGCAGTATTTT
>TRBJ1-2|TRBV7-9|-|TRBD1
CASSLDSTGLARGYTF
TGTGCCAGCAGCTTGGATTCGACAGGGCTAGCGCGGGGCTACACCTTC
>TRBJ1-2|TRBV3-1|-|-
CASSPFYTEDHGYTF
TGTGCCAGCAGCCCATTCTACACAGAAGACCATGGCTACACCTTC
>TRBJ1-2|TRBV2|-|TRBD1
CASSEVSGQINYGYTF
TGTGCCAGCAGTGAAGTCTCGGGACAGATTAACTATGGCTACACCTTC
>TRBJ1-2|TRBV3-1|many|-
CASSQTIGSNYGYTF
TGTGCCAGCAGCCAGACTATAGGGTCTAACTATGGCTACACCTTC
>TRBJ1-1|TRBV6-6|-|-
CASSRPMDTEAFF
TGTGCCAGCAGTCGCCCGATGGACACTGAAGCTTTCTTT
>TRBJ2-4|TRBV11-1|few|-
CASSLKQGNIQYF
TGTGCCAGCAGCTTAAAACAGGGAAACATTCAGTACTTC
>TRBJ2-7|TRBV27|few|-
CASSSHSYEQYF
TGTGCCAGCAGTTCGCATTCCTACGAGCAGTACTTC
>TRBJ2-7|TRBV20-1|-|TRBD1
CSAPHRREDRGHEQYF
TGCAGTGCTCCCCACAGACGTGAGGACAGGGGCCACGAGCAGTACTTC
>TRBJ2-5|TRBV2|few|TRBD1
CASSEAWDRRETQYF
TGTGCCAGCAGTGAAGCATGGGACAGGAGGGAGACCCAGTACTTC
>TRBJ2-5|TRBV4-1|-|-
CASSQDRGLVGQETQYF
TGCGCCAGCAGCCAAGATCGAGGGCTAGTGGGGCAAGAGACCCAGTACTTC
>TRBJ2-5|TRBV11-3|-|-
CASSLDSETQYF
TGTGCCAGCAGCTTAGATTCGGAGACCCAGTACTTC
>TRBJ2-7|TRBV9|-|TRBD2
CASSVATSGTYEQYF
TGTGCCAGCAGCGTAGCAACTAGCGGAACCTACGAGCAGTACTTC
>TRBJ1-4|TRBV6-5|-|-
CASSPLPRATNEKLFF
TGTGCCAGCAGTCCCCTGCCGAGAGCAACTAATGAAAAACTGTTTTTT
>TRBJ2-1|TRBV27|few|-
CASSLRADTYYNEQFF
TGTGCCAGCAGTCTCCGGGCCGATACCTACTACAATGAGCAGTTCTTC
>TRBJ2-7|TRBV15|-|TRBD2
CATSGLAGGLYEQYF
TGTGCCACCAGCGGACTAGCGGGAGGCCTCTACGAGCAGTACTTC
>TRBJ2-1|TRBV27|-|TRBD1
CASSWDRGLNEQFF
TGTGCCAGCAGTTGGGACAGGGGGTTGAATGAGCAGTTCTTC
>TRBJ2-4|TRBV20-1|-|-
CSARGEPQGFQYF
TGCAGTGCTAGAGGGGAACCGCAGGGGTTTCAGTACTTC
>TRBJ2-5|TRBV28|few|-
CASTEVGFFGQYF
TGTGCCAGCACCGAGGTGGGCTTCTTCGGCCAGTACTTC
>TRBJ1-1|TRBV29-1|-|TRBD1
CSVRGRGTEVFF
TGCAGCGTCAGGGGGCGAGGGACTGAAGTTTTCTTT
>TRBJ2-2|TRBV2|-|TRBD1
CASSEPPGTGMTGELFF
TGTGCCAGCAGTGAACCGCCGGGGACAGGGATGACCGGGGAGCTGTTTTTT